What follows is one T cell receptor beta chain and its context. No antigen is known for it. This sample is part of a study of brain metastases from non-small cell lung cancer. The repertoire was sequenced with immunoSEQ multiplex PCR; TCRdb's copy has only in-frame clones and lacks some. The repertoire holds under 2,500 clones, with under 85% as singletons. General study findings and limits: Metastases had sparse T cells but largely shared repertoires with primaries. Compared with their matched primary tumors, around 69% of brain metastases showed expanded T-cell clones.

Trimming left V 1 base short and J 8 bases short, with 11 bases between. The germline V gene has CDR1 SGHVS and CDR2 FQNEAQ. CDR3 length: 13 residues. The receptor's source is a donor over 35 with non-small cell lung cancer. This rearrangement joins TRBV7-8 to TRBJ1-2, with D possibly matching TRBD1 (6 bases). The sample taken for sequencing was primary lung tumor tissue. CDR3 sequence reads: CASSLDRVQGYTF. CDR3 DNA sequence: TGTGCCAGCAGCTTAGACAGGGTACAAGGCTACACCTTC.